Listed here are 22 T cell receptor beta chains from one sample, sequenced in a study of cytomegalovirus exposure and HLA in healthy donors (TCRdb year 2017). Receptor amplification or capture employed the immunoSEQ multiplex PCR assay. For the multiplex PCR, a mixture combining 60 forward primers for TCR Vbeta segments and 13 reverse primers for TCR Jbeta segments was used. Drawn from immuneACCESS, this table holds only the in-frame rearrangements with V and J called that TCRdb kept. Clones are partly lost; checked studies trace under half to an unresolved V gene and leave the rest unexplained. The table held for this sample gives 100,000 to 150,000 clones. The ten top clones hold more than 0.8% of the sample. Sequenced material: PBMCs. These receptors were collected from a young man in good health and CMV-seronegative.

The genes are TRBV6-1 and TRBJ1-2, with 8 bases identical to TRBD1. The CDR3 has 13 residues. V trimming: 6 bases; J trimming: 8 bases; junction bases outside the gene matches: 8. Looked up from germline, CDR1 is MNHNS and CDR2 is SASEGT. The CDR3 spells CASSEQQGVGYTF. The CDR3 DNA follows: TGTGCCAGCAGCGAGCAACAGGGGGTCGGCTACACCTTC.

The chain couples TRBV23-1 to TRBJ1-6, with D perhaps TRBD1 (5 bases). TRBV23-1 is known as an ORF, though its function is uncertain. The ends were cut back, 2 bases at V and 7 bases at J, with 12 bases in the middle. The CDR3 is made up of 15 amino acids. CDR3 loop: CASSQGGNENSPLHF. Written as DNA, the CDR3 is TGCGCCAGCAGTCAAGGGGGGAATGAGAATTCACCCCTCCACTTT.

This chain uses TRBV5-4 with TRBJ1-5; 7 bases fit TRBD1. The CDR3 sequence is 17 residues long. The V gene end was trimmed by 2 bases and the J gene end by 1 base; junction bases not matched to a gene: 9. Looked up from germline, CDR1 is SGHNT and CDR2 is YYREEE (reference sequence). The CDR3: CASSFFPPDRSNQPQHF. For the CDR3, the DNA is TGTGCCAGCAGCTTCTTTCCCCCGGACAGGAGCAATCAGCCCCAGCATTTT.

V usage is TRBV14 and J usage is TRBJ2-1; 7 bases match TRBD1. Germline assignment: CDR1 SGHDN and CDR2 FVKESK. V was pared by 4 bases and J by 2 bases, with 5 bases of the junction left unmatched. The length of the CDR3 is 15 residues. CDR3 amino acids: CASSPRDSPYNEQFF. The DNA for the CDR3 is TGTGCCAGCAGCCCCCGGGACAGTCCCTACAATGAGCAGTTCTTC.

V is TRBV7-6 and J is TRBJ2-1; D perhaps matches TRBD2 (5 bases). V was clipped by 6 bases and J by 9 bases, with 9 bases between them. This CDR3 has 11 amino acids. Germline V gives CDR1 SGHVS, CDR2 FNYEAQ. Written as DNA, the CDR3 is TGTGCCAGCAGTTTGGGGAGTGAGCAGTTCTTC. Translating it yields CASSLGSEQFF.

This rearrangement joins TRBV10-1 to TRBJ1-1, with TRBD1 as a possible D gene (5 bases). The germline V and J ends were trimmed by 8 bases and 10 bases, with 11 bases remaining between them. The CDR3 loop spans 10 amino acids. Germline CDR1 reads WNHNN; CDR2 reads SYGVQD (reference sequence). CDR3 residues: CASLGVSAFF. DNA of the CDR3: TGCGCCAGCCTAGGGGTCTCAGCTTTCTTT.

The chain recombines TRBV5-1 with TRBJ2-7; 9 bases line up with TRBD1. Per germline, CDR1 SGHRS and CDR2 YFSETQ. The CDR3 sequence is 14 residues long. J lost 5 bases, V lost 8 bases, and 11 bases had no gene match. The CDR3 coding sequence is TGCGCCAGTTTTCCGGGACAGGGTAGCCACGAGCAGTACTTC. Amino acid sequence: CASFPGQGSHEQYF.

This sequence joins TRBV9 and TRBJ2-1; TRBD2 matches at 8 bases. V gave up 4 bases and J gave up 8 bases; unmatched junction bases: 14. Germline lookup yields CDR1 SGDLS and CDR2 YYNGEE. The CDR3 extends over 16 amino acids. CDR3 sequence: CASSSGSERGPDEQFF. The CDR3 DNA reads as TGTGCCAGCAGCTCCGGAAGTGAGCGGGGGCCGGATGAGCAGTTCTTC.

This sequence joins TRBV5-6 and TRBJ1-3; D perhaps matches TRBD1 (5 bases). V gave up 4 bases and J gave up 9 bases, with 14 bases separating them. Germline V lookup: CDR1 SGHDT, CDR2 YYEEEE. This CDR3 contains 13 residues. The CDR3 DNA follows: TGTGCCAGCAGCGGACATGGGGTCGGCACCATATATTTT. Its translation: CASSGHGVGTIYF.

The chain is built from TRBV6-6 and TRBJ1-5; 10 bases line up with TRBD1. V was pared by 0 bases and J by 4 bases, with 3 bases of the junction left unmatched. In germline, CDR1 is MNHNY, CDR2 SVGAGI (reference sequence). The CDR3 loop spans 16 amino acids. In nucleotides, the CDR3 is TGTGCCAGCAGTTACTCGGGACAGGGGAGGAATCAGCCCCAGCATTTT. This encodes CASSYSGQGRNQPQHF.

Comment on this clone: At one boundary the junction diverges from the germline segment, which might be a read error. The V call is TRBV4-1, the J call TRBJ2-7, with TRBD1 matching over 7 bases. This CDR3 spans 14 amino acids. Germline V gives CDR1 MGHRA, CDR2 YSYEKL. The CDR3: CASRQGDRTNEQYF. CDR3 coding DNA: TGCGCCAGCAGACAAGGGGACAGAACCAACGAGCAGTACTTC.

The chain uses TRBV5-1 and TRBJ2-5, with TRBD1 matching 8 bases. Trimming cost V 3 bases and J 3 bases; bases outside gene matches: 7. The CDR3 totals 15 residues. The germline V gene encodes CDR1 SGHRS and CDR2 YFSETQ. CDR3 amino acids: CASSSTPGQEETQYF. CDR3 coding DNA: TGCGCCAGCAGCTCCACCCCGGGACAGGAAGAGACCCAGTACTTC.

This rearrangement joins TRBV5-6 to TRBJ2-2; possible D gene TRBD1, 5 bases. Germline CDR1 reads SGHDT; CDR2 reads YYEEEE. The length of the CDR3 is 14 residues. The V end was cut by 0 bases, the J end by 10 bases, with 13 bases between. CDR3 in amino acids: CASSLGFGALELFF. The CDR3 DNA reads TGTGCCAGCAGCTTGGGATTTGGGGCTTTGGAGCTGTTTTTT.

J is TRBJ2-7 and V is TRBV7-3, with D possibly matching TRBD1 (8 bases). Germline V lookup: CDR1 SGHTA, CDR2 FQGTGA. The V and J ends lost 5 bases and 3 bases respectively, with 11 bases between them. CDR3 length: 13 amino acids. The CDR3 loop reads CASSNRGGYEQYF. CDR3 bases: TGTGCCAGCAGCAACAGGGGGGGCTACGAGCAGTACTTC.

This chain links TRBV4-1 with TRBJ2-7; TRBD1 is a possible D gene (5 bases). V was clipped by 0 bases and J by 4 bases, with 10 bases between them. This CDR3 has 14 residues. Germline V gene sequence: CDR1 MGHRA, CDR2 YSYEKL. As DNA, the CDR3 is TGCGCCAGCAGCCAAGATCAGGGTGTTTACGAGCAGTACTTC. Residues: CASSQDQGVYEQYF.

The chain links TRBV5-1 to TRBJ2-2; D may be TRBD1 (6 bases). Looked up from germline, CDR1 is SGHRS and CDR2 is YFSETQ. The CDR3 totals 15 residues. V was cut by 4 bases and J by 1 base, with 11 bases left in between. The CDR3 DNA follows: TGCGCCAGCAGCGACGTGACAGGGAACACCGGGGAGCTGTTTTTT. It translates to CASSDVTGNTGELFF.

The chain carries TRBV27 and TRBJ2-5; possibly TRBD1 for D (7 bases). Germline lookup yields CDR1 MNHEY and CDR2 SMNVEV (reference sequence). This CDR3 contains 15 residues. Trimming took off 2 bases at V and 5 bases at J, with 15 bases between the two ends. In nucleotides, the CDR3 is TGTGCCAGCAGTTTAAGAGGGGGCGCGGGGGAGACCCAGTACTTC. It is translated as CASSLRGGAGETQYF.

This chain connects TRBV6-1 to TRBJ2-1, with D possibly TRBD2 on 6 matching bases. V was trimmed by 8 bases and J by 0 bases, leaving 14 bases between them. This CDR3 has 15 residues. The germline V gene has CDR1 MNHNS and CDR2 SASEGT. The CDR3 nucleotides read TGTGCCAGCGTTAGCGGCAGAAGCTCCTACAATGAGCAGTTCTTC. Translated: CASVSGRSSYNEQFF.

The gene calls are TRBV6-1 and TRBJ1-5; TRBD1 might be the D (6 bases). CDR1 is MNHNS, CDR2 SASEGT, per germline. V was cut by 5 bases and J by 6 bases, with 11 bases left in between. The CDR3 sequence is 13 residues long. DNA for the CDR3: TGTGCCAGCAGTTATCGGACAGTTCAGCCCCAGCATTTT. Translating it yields CASSYRTVQPQHF.

Written as DNA, the CDR3 is TGTGCCAGCACCAGTACGGGGACAGGCTCTAACTATGGCTACACCTTC. It encodes CASTSTGTGSNYGYTF. The chain combines TRBV2 with TRBJ1-2; 8 positions agree with TRBD1. After removal of 7 bases from V and 0 bases from J, the junction contained 10 bases not matched to a gene. The CDR3 sequence is 16 residues long. Germline V gene lookup returns CDR1 SNHLY and CDR2 FYNNEI. The full variable domain, rest sourced from reference TRBV2 and TRBJ1-2, is EPEVTQTPSHQVTQMGQEVILRCVPISNHLYFYWYRQILGQKVEFLVSFYNNEISEKSEIFDDQFSVERPDGSNFTLKIRSTKLEDSAMYFCASTSTGTGSNYGYTFGSGTRLTVV.

The CDR3 DNA reads as TGTGCCAGCTCACAAACCGGGACAGCTATAAATGAAAAACTGTTTTTT. This gives the protein CASSQTGTAINEKLFF. The V call is TRBV18, the J call TRBJ1-4, with 7 nucleotides matching TRBD1. Per the germline V gene, CDR1 is KGHSH and CDR2 is LQKENI. V was clipped by 4 bases and J by 5 bases; unmatched bases: 10. The CDR3 consists of 16 residues. The whole variable domain, remainder taken from reference TRBV18 and TRBJ1-4, is NAGVMQNPRHLVRRRGQEARLRCSPMKGHSHVYWYRQLPEEGLKFMVYLQKENIIDESGMPKERFSAEFPKEGPSILRIQQVVRGDSAAYFCASSQTGTAINEKLFFGSGTQLSVL.

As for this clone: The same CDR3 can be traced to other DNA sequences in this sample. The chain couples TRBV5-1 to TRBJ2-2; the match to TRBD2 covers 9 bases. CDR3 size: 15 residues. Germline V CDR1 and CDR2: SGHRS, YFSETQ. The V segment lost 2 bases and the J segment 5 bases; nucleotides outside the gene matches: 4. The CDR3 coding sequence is TGCGCCAGCAGCTTAGCGGGAGGTAATACCGGGGAGCTGTTTTTT. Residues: CASSLAGGNTGELFF.